This T cell receptor (beta chain) appears in the sequencing data of a study of cytomegalovirus exposure and HLA in healthy donors (dated by TCRdb to about 2017). About the investigation overall: According to an earlier analysis of 587 of the donors, roughly 180 million T cells yielded roughly 110 million unique TCR beta sequences and more than 250 Gb of sequence data. About 280 gigabases of sequencing data and 80 million or so unique TCR sequences were included in an early release covering roughly 700 HLA-typed donors. Of the roughly 410 genotyped donors, 81% were placed in the genetic ancestry cluster associated with self-reported Caucasian donors. The aim of the study was to test whether cataloging public T cell receptors could identify signatures of past pathogen exposure. The T cell repertoires of some 700 subjects were profiled by immunosequencing and related to cytomegalovirus serostatus. Besides the first cohort of around 670 subjects, a separate validation cohort made up of roughly 120 different subjects was used. To predict cytomegalovirus infection status, the study brought together high-throughput TCR immunosequencing, statistical association of individual TCRs with disease status, and machine learning. A later analysis re-examined previously published TCR beta repertoires from around 670 donors and added high-resolution HLA genotyping to investigate patterns of TCR occurrence. Rather than using new phenotypic data, the later analysis identified candidate immune exposures from TCR beta sequences and from how often those sequences occurred across donors. An earlier analysis of 587 of the donors used high-throughput TCR beta sequencing to judge whether each TCR beta V gene segment behaved as functional or pseudogenic. Alongside the repertoire data, information on donor age, sex, ethnicity and CMV serostatus was compiled. Genome-wide SNP genotypes for about three fifths of the 666 donors were used in a later genetic analysis, which treated that subset as a discovery cohort. Every repertoire in the discovery cohort had been generated on one and the same sequencing platform. Class I and class II HLA loci were covered by the typing at four-digit resolution. The number of donors typed differed by locus, with roughly 629-640 for A, B, C, DRB1 and DQB1, more than 500 for DQA1, over 600 for DPA1, and 472 for DPB1. Roughly 5 DR-DQ haplotypes were handled as single units for association and clustering because linkage in the cohort was strong. Among about 370 genotyped donors of the cohort, an average of approximately 220,000 unique TCR beta nucleotide sequences was sequenced per donor, of which approximately 19% were non-productive.

The cohort comprised some 680 healthy bone marrow donors. At the time of sampling, all cohort members were nominally healthy, though unrecorded immune exposures were likely present. The donor tested CMV seronegative and was one of the 352 seronegative cohort members. A peripheral blood sample was collected from each donor, and TCR beta sequencing was performed on peripheral blood mononuclear cells. Genomic DNA was extracted from the blood cell samples with the Qiagen DNeasy Blood Extraction Kit. Broad study findings and their caveats: CMV serostatus was the only immune exposure information available for the cohort. Some IMGT-functional V segments, including TRBV6-2 and TRBV6-3, could not be told apart with the 87-base-pair reads, so those segments were excluded. The sequencing pipeline was judged likely to have produced a cluster of highly shared sequence variants as a technical artifact. Broadly in line with IMGT annotations, most TCR beta V segments showed up in productive rearrangements about 87% or about 30% of the time in an earlier analysis of under 700 of the donors. A later genetic analysis associated a missense DCLRE1C variant with V-gene and J-gene trimming of TCR beta chains, and an independent cohort replicated the association. The study gave a list of 150 to 200 TCR beta chains associated with cytomegalovirus. A later analysis found that TCR association rates varied across HLA loci, with DRB1 alleles showing the most associated TCRs and HLA-C alleles the fewest. A later genetic analysis reported fewer N-insertions in productive TCRs among donors in an Asian-associated ancestry cluster than the roughly 620-donor mean. Correlated functional status among segregating V segments might reflect linkage disequilibrium, but an unknown experimental factor could not be ruled out. A later analysis found that most CMV-associated TCR beta chains appeared HLA-restricted, with HLA associations seemingly driven largely by CMV exposure. The cohort was sequenced for TCR beta chains only, and without alpha or paired-chain data the features that could be detected were limited. Presence/absence analyses assumed roughly uniform sequencing depth across donors, an assumption that may not hold. A later analysis found that HLA-associated TCR beta chains were more clonally expanded and had lower generation probabilities than equally common non-associated chains. In a later analysis, several top co-occurrence clusters were reported to appear linked to parvovirus B19, influenza, CMV and Epstein-Barr virus. At a false discovery rate of 0.05, a later analysis linked around 17,000 TCR beta sequences to specific HLA alleles. While some public TCRs were present in many individuals, most TCR sequences turned up only very rarely across donors. The authors suggested that the approach could potentially be extended to other disease states and immunological phenotypes. A further reported finding was that TCR beta sequences accurately predicted the HLA-A and HLA-B alleles for most subjects in the first cohort. A few of the identified cytomegalovirus-associated TCR beta chains were confirmed in vitro to be specific for cytomegalovirus antigens. The earlier analysis of almost 600 of the donors excluded 15 to 20 rarely observed V segments, including chromosome 9 orphons, because counts were too low. Because HLA typing was unavailable for some donors at each locus, only the typed subset was used in association tests. When HLA alleles, especially DR and DQ, strongly co-occurred, attributing TCR associations to individual alleles was difficult. The classifier was reported to diagnose cytomegalovirus status with high specificity and sensitivity in both the original cohort and the validation cohort.

Comment on this clone: Its recognized antigen is unknown.

Library preparation was by the immunoSEQ multiplex PCR assay. For the multiplex PCR, a mixture combining 60 forward primers for TCR Vbeta segments and 13 reverse primers for TCR Jbeta segments was used. Amplification of the CDR3 region of rearranged TCR beta genes was performed with a multiplex PCR assay on genomic DNA. On the Illumina HiSeq System, the amplified TCR beta libraries were sequenced as 87-base-pair reads. The original methods were these. A later analysis tallied 75 million to 85 million unique TCR beta chains across the 700 or so repertoires, and approximately 12 million of those chains were shared by two or more donors. To remove PCR and sequencing errors, raw reads were error-corrected and collapsed into unique sequences using a nearest-neighbor algorithm that merged closely related sequences. V, D and J gene segments were assigned by aligning CDR3 sequences to IMGT reference sequences. For a sequence to be retained, a match of at least six nucleotides to both a V gene segment and a J gene segment was required. Rearrangements were classified as productive when the CDR3 lacked stop codons and remained in frame with V and J, and all other rearrangements were classified as non-productive. CDR3 was defined according to IMGT convention as the region running from the second conserved V-encoded cysteine to the conserved J-encoded phenylalanine. In an earlier analysis of approximately 590 of the donors, sequences lacking an unambiguous match to a single V gene segment were excluded. In an earlier analysis of almost 600 of the donors, a V segment was called functional when productive rearrangements were above 56.7%, and segregating when the standard deviation between donors exceeded 5%. To diagnose cytomegalovirus status from the catalog of TCR beta chain sequences, a statistical classification framework was built. In a later analysis, TCR nucleotide sequences were compared against IMGT/GENE-DB human TR gene sequences so that V and J genes could be assigned. In a later analysis, CDR3 sequences and most-parsimonious VDJ recombination scenarios were assigned using the TCRdist pipeline. A later analysis defined each TCR beta chain by its CDR3 amino acid sequence plus V-gene family, and excluded reads lacking a unique V-gene family. A later analysis removed roughly 590 highly shared, low-generation-probability nucleotide sequences to deal with suspected cross-contamination and a sequencing artifact. In a later analysis, a clonal expansion index was calculated for each public chain from normalized within-repertoire ranks of inferred template counts. In a later analysis, generation probabilities were computed with a VDJ recombination model fitted to out-of-frame rearrangements, and the resulting probabilities were checked against IGoR. A later analysis scored TCR-TCR, TCR-HLA and TCR-CMV co-occurrence with hypergeometric tests, applying a repertoire-size bias correction to TCR pairs. To estimate false discovery rates, a later analysis permuted the HLA or CMV assignments 20 times. In a later analysis, co-occurring TCRs were grouped using DBSCAN, with TCRdist sequence similarity added in when clustering inside HLA-allele-positive subsets. For co-occurrence clustering, repertoires with fewer than 30,000 or more than 120,000 public chains were excluded, along with four or five repertoires with anomalous nucleotide sharing. TCRdb took this table from immuneACCESS and kept in-frame rearrangements with V and J called. Such tables lack part of the clones; where checked against another copy, unresolved V genes explain under half of the gap, and the rest is unexplained. D and trimming were read from the DNA, whereas the V and J calls and clone size are those reported in that table. This sample's table contains 75,000 to 95,000 clones. Of the sample, approximately 4.2% is held by the ten largest clones.

The CDR3 measures 16 amino acids from cysteine to phenylalanine. The sequence is cut down to CDR3 DNA, 48 bases in frame from base 1. Trimmed from V: 2 bases; trimmed from J: 3 bases; junction bases lacking a gene match: 5. Via the germline V gene (reference sequence), CDR1 is MNHEY and CDR2 SMNVEV. The source is a man younger than 45 in good health and CMV-seronegative. The sequenced sample consisted of PBMCs. The rearranged segments are TRBV27 and TRBJ2-3, with 10 middle bases fitting TRBD2. The CDR3 protein sequence reads: CASSLGLAEETDTQYF. The sequenced DNA: TGTGCCAGCAGTTTAGGACTAGCGGAAGAAACAGATACGCAGTATTTT.